The 5 T cell receptor beta chains below all came from one sample that was sequenced in a study of blood T cells in healthy people across ages. The second PCR ran roughly 7 to 12 cycles with a sample-barcoded 5' primer and J-beta primers. TCRdb recomputed calls from the 5' RACE reads with MiXCR, one row per CDR3 protein. The table lists 650,000 to 700,000 distinct CDR3 sequences, about 30% of them singletons. Sequenced sample: blood. The receptors stem from a woman over 75 in good health.

The chain combines TRBV20-1 with TRBJ2-1; no clear D. Germline CDR1 and CDR2: DFQATT and SNEGSKA (reference sequence). V gave up 4 bases and J gave up 0 bases, with 13 bases separating them. The CDR3 loop spans 15 amino acids. For the CDR3, the DNA is TGCAGTGCTAATGGCTTCCTGAGCTCCTACAATGAGCAGTTCTTC. Translation gives CSANGFLSSYNEQFF.

This clonotype appeared many times. The rearrangement uses TRBV5-1 and TRBJ2-6; D is uncertain. The CDR3 runs 16 residues. Per germline, CDR1 SGHRS and CDR2 YFSETQ. Trimming left V 0 bases short and J 0 bases short, with 7 bases between. The CDR3 is CASSLAHRSGANVLTF. CDR3 coding DNA: TGCGCCAGCAGCTTGGCACACCGCTCTGGGGCCAACGTCCTGACTTTC.

The V call is TRBV12-3 or TRBV12-4, the J call TRBJ1-6; possibly TRBD1 for D (6 bases). V lost 6 bases and J lost 3, with 15 bases in between. The CDR3 runs to 16 residues. The CDR3 bases are TGTGCCAGCAGAACAGGGTTTCCCAACTATAATTCACCCCTCCACTTT. This gives the protein CASRTGFPNYNSPLHF.

V and J are TRBV4-2 and TRBJ2-7; perhaps TRBD1 as D (6 bases). The CDR3 contains 15 residues. V dropped 6 bases and J dropped 0 bases, with 15 bases sitting between them. Germline CDR1 and CDR2: LGHNA and YNFKEQ. In DNA, the CDR3 is TGTGCCAGCAGTTTGCGAGGGGGTTTCTCCTACGAGCAGTACTTC. Amino acid sequence: CASSLRGGFSYEQYF.

This clonotype has at least ten counts. The chain couples TRBV3-1 to TRBJ2-4; D is unresolved. There are 12 residues in the CDR3. Germline V gives CDR1 LGHDT, CDR2 YNNKEL (reference sequence). V was trimmed by 1 base and J by 7 bases, leaving 5 bases between them. CDR3 nucleotides: TGTGCCAGCAGCCAAGTCGCGAACATTCAGTACTTC. The encoded protein is CASSQVANIQYF.